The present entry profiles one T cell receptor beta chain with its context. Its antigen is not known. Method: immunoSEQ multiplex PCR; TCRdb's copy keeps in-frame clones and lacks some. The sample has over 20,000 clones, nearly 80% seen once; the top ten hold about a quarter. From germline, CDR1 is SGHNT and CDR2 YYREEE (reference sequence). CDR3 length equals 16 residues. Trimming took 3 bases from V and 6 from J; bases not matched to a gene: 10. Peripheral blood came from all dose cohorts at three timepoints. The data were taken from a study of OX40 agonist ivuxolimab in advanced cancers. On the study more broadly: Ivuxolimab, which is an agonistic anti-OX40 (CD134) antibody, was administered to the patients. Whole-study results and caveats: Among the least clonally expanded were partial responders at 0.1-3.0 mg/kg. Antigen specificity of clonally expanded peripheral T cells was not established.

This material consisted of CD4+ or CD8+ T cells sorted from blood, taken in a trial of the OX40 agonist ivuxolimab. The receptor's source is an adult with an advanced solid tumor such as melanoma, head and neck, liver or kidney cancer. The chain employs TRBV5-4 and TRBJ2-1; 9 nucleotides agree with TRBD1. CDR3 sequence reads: CASSYGPGQGVNEQFF. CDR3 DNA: TGTGCCAGCAGCTACGGTCCGGGACAGGGCGTCAATGAGCAGTTCTTC. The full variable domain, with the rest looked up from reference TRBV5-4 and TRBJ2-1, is ETGVTQSPTHLIKTRGQQVTLRCSSQSGHNTVSWYQQALGQGPQFIFQYYREEENGRGNFPPRFSGLQFPNYSSELNVNALELDDSALYLCASSYGPGQGVNEQFFGPGTRLTVL.